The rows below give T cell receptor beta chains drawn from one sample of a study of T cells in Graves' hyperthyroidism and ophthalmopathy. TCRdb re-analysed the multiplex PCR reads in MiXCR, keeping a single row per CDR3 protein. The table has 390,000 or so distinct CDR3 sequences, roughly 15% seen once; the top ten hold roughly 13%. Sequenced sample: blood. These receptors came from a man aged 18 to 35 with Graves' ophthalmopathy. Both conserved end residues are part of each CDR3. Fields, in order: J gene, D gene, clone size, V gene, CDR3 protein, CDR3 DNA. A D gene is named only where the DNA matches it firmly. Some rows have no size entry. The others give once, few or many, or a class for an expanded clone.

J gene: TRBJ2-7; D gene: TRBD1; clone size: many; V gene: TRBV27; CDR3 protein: CASRDGQGPSYEQYF; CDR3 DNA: TGTGCCAGCAGGGACGGACAGGGGCCCTCCTACGAGCAGTACTTC
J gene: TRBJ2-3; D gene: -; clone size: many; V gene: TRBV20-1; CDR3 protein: CSARDPQGGDTDTQYF; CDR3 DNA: TGCAGTGCTAGAGATCCTCAGGGGGGGGACACAGATACGCAGTATTTT
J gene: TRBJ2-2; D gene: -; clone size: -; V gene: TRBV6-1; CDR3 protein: CASSDTGTGELFF; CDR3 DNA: TGTGCCAGCAGTGACACAGGCACCGGGGAGCTGTTTTTT
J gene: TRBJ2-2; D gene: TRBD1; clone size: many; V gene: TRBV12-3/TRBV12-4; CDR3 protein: CASRVRDRESRGTGELFF; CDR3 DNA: TGTGCCAGCAGAGTCCGGGACAGGGAATCGCGTGGCACCGGGGAGCTGTTTTTT
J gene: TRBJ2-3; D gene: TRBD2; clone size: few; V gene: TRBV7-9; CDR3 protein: CASSRGLAESTDTQYF; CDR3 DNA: TGTGCCAGCAGCCGGGGACTAGCGGAGAGCACAGATACGCAGTATTTT
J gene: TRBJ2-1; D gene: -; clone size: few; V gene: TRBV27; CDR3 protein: CASSLGSRDEQFF; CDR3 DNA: TGTGCCAGCAGTTTAGGGAGCAGGGATGAGCAGTTCTTC
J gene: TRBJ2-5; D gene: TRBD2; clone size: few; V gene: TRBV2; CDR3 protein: CASSVPGGGTQYF; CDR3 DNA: TGTGCCAGCAGTGTACCGGGGGGGGGGACCCAGTACTTC
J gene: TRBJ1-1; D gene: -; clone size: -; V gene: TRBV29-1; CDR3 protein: CSVVGQMNTEAFF; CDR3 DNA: TGCAGCGTTGTGGGTCAGATGAACACTGAAGCTTTCTTT
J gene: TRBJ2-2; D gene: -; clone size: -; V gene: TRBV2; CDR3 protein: CASSEAPNTGELFF; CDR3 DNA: TGTGCCAGCAGTGAAGCCCCGAACACCGGGGAGCTGTTTTTT
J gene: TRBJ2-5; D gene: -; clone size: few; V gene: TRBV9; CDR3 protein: CASSVELGGETQYF; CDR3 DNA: TGTGCCAGCAGCGTAGAACTGGGGGGAGAGACCCAGTACTTC
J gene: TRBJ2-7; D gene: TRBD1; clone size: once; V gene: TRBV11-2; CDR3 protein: CASSSRTGDDPRWEQYF; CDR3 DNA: TGTGCCAGCAGCTCTCGGACAGGGGACGACCCCCGGTGGGAGCAGTACTTC
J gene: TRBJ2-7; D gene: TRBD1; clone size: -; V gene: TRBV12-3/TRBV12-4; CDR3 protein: CASQGQGTGHYEQYF; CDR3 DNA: TGTGCCAGCCAAGGCCAGGGGACAGGACACTACGAGCAGTACTTC
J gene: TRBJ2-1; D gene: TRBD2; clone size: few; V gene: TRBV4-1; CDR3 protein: CASSQYRLAGDNEQFF; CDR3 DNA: TGCGCCAGCAGCCAATACCGACTAGCGGGAGACAATGAGCAGTTCTTC
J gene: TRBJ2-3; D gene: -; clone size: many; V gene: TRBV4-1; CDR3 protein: CASSVRDGGTDTQYF; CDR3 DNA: TGCGCCAGCAGCGTCCGGGACGGGGGCACAGATACGCAGTATTTT
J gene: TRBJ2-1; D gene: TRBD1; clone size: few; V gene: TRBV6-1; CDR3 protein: CASRRDRAAYNEQFF; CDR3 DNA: TGTGCCAGCAGAAGAGACAGGGCGGCCTACAATGAGCAGTTCTTC
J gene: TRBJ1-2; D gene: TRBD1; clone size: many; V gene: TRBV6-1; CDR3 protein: CASSSTGGGYTF; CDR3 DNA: TGTGCCAGCAGTTCGACAGGGGGCGGCTACACCTTC
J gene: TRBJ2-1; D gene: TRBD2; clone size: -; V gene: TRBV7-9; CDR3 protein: CASSSPPPSGTNYNEQFF; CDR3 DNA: TGTGCCAGCAGCTCCCCCCCCCCGAGCGGGACCAACTACAATGAGCAGTTCTTC
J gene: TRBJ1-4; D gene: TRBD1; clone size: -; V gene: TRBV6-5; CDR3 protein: CASSYRQGVNEKLFF; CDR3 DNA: TGTGCCAGCAGTTACCGACAGGGGGTGAATGAAAAACTGTTTTTT
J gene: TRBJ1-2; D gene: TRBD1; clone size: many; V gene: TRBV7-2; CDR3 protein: CASSLVTGGQMNYGYTF; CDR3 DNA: TGTGCCAGCAGCTTAGTAACAGGGGGACAGATGAACTATGGCTACACCTTC
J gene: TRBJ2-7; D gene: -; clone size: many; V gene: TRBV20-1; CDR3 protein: CSARELGFTYEQYF; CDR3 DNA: TGCAGTGCTAGAGAATTGGGGTTCACCTACGAGCAGTACTTC
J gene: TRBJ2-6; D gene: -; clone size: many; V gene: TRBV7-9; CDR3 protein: CASSFEGSGANVLTF; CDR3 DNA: TGTGCCAGCAGCTTCGAGGGGTCCGGGGCCAACGTCCTGACTTTC
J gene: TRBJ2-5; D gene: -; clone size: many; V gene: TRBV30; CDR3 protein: CAWTSDKETQYF; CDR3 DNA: TGTGCCTGGACCTCAGATAAAGAGACCCAGTACTTC
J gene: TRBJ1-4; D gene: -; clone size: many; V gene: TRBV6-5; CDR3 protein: CASSYSTAISVKEKLFF; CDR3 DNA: TGTGCCAGCAGTTACTCGACTGCGATATCGGTCAAGGAAAAACTGTTTTTT
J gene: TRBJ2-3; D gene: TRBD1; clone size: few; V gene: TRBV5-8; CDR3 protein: CASSRNRDRDTDTQYF; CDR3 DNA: TGTGCCAGCAGCAGAAACCGGGACAGGGATACAGATACGCAGTATTTT
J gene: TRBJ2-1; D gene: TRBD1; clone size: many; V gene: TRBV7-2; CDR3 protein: CASSLGDSFDEQFF; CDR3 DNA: TGTGCCAGCAGCTTAGGGGACAGCTTCGATGAGCAGTTCTTC
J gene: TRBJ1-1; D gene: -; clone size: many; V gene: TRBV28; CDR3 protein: CASSLVQSLEAFF; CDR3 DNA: TGTGCCAGCAGTTTAGTACAGAGCCTTGAAGCTTTCTTT
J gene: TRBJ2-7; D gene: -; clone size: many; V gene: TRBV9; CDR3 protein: CASSEGGPTYEQYF; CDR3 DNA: TGTGCCAGCAGCGAGGGGGGACCTACCTACGAGCAGTACTTC
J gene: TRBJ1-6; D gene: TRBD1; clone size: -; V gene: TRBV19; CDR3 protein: CASTAGTGRSSPLHF; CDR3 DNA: TGTGCCAGTACCGCCGGGACAGGGAGAAGTTCACCCCTCCACTTT
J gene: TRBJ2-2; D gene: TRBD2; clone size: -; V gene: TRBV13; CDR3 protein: CASSPVLAGENTGELFF; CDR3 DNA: TGTGCCAGCAGCCCCGTGCTAGCGGGGGAGAACACCGGGGAGCTGTTTTTT
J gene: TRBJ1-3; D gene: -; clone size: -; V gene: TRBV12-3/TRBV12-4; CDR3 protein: CASRGNTIYF; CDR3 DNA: TGTGCCAGCCGCGGAAACACCATATATTTT
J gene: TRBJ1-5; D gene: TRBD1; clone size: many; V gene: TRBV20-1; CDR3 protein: CSAMDRGNSNQPQHF; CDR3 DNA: TGCAGTGCTATGGACAGGGGCAATAGCAATCAGCCCCAGCATTTT
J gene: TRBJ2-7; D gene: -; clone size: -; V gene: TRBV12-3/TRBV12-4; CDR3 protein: CASSLAGLRYEQYF; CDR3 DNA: TGTGCCAGCAGTTTAGCAGGACTTCGCTACGAGCAGTACTTC
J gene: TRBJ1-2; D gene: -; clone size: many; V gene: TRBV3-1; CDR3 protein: CASSQDSGVHGYTF; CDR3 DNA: TGTGCCAGCAGCCAAGATAGTGGGGTTCATGGCTACACCTTC
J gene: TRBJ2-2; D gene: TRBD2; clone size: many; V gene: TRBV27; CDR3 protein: CASSLSVVRGTGELFF; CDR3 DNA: TGTGCCAGCAGTTTAAGCGTCGTGCGGGGGACCGGGGAGCTGTTTTTT